This T cell receptor (beta chain) was identified during a study of T cells after yellow fever vaccination. TCRdb reprocessed the 5' RACE reads with MiXCR, giving one entry per CDR3 protein. The sample has roughly 250,000 distinct CDR3 sequences, around 13% seen once. CDR3 length: 14 amino acids. The germline V gene encodes CDR1 SNHLY and CDR2 FYNNEI. V was clipped by 6 bases and J by 0 bases, with 10 bases between them. Findings of the study overall: Though it reached lower strength, the secondary response hit its peak faster, day 5 versus 15. Only a small proportion of the clonotypes turned up in both the CD4 and the CD8 compartments, likely arising from convergent recombination.

As for this clonotype: Its antigen is undetermined.

This specimen consisted of CD4+ T cells sorted from PBMCs, obtained 45 days after the yellow fever booster vaccination. The source is a man younger than 45 who received the YFV17D yellow fever vaccine. J is TRBJ2-3 and V is TRBV2, with D possibly called TRBD1 or TRBD2 (5 bases each). The DNA of the CDR3 is TGTGCCAGCAGGGGACGGGCAAGCACAGATACGCAGTATTTT. It is translated as CASRGRASTDTQYF. Using reference TRBV2 and TRBJ2-3 for the parts outside the CDR3, the full variable domain is EPEVTQTPSHQVTQMGQEVILRCVPISNHLYFYWYRQILGQKVEFLVSFYNNEISEKSEIFDDQFSVERPDGSNFTLKIRSTKLEDSAMYFCASRGRASTDTQYFGPGTRLTVL.